The 20 T cell receptor beta chains below all came from one sample that was sequenced in a study of post-analysis software for immune sequencing data. Unique molecular identifiers tagged the TCR beta cDNA libraries. Each CDR3 protein gets one entry after TCRdb re-called the PCR reads with MiXCR. The sample shows around 150,000 distinct CDR3 sequences, under 40% of them seen only once. The sample here was blood, taken after autologous hematopoietic stem cell transplantation. Receptors were obtained from a girl under 18 with multiple sclerosis.

The rearrangement links TRBV7-2 to TRBJ2-2, with D unclear. Looked up from germline, CDR1 is SGHTA and CDR2 is FQGNSA. The V end was cut by 0 bases, the J end by 2 bases, with 4 bases between. CDR3 length: 14 amino acids. Here the CDR3 DNA reads TGTGCCAGCAGCTTAGCGATTAACACCGGGGAGCTGTTTTTT. It is translated as CASSLAINTGELFF.

V gene TRBV5-6 combines with J gene TRBJ2-5; D may be TRBD1 (7 bases). The germline V gene encodes CDR1 SGHDT and CDR2 YYEEEE. The CDR3 sequence is 13 residues long. V was cut by 4 bases and J by 5 bases, with 12 bases left in between. CDR3 in DNA: TGTGCCAGCAGCACGGCAGGGGGGGAGACCCAGTACTTC. The encoded protein is CASSTAGGETQYF.

The chain recombines TRBV6-5 with TRBJ2-5; D possibly corresponds to TRBD2 (5 bases). Germline assignment: CDR1 MNHEY and CDR2 SVGAGI. The CDR3 spans 13 residues. Trimming took off 5 bases at V and 10 bases at J, with 17 bases between the two ends. This chain's CDR3 is CASSPEFAGVQYF. In DNA, the CDR3 is TGTGCCAGCAGTCCCGAGTTCGCCGGGGTCCAGTACTTC.

This clonotype was counted a few times. The chain links TRBV12-3 or TRBV12-4 to TRBJ2-1; 7 bases line up with TRBD2. Germline trimming cut 6 bases from V and 2 bases from J; bases unmatched to any gene: 10. This CDR3 has 16 amino acids. The CDR3 here is CASSLLAPPPYNEQFF. In nucleotides, the CDR3 is TGTGCCAGCAGCCTACTAGCGCCGCCTCCCTACAATGAGCAGTTCTTC.

This clonotype was observed many times. This chain uses TRBV5-6 with TRBJ1-2; no firm D call. Germline V gives CDR1 SGHDT, CDR2 YYEEEE. The CDR3 runs 14 residues. Trimming pared 1 base from V and 2 bases from J, leaving 9 bases between. The CDR3: CASSLFGQNYGYTF. CDR3 nucleotides: TGTGCCAGCAGCTTGTTCGGGCAGAACTATGGCTACACCTTC.

The V call is TRBV29-1, the J call TRBJ2-2; 8 bases are a match to TRBD2. Germline V lookup: CDR1 SQVTM, CDR2 ANQGSEA. With V trimmed by 7 bases and J by 3 bases, 7 bases remained unmatched. The CDR3 spans 14 residues. CDR3 coding DNA: TGCAGCGCACGCTCCGGGGGGGACACCGGGGAGCTGTTTTTT. It specifies CSARSGGDTGELFF.

This clonotype was observed at least ten times. V usage is TRBV24-1 and J usage is TRBJ2-3; D gene ambiguous. Germline CDR1 KGHDR, CDR2 SFDVKD. The CDR3 is 14 amino acids. Trimming removed 0 bases at V and 3 bases at J, with 6 bases between. For the CDR3, the DNA is TGTGCCACCAGTGATTTGAAATCGACAGATACGCAGTATTTT. Amino acids: CATSDLKSTDTQYF.

This clonotype was counted only a few times. V is TRBV7-8 and J is TRBJ1-1; D possibly corresponds to TRBD1 (5 bases). Germline V gene sequence: CDR1 SGHVS, CDR2 FQNEAQ. Trimming left V 5 bases short and J 6 bases short, with 10 bases between. The CDR3 is 12 residues long. The DNA for the CDR3 is TGTGCCAGCAGCGATGGGACCCCTGAAGCTTTCTTT. Translated, it gives CASSDGTPEAFF. Filled out from reference TRBV7-8 and TRBJ1-1, the complete variable domain reads GAGVSQSPRYKVAKRGQDVALRCDPISGHVSLFWYQQALGQGPEFLTYFQNEAQLDKSGLPSDRFFAERPEGSVSTLKIQRTQQEDSAVYLCASSDGTPEAFFGQGTRLTVV.

This clonotype has only one observation. V and J are TRBV20-1 and TRBJ2-1; the D is unclear. This CDR3 contains 11 residues. Germline CDR1 DFQATT, CDR2 SNEGSKA (reference sequence). Trimming removed 5 bases at V and 9 bases at J, with 11 bases between. CDR3 loop: CSALPMGEQFF. The CDR3 nucleotides are TGCAGTGCTCTCCCAATGGGTGAGCAGTTCTTC.

The chain uses TRBV6-2 or TRBV6-3 and TRBJ2-2, with a possible D match to TRBD2 (5 bases). The CDR3 is 17 residues long. Germline assignment: CDR1 MNHEY and CDR2 SVGEGT. Trimming shortened V by 6 bases and J by 1 base, and 18 bases separated the two germline ends. The CDR3 bases are TGTGCCAGCAGCCGACTAAGCGGAATCCTGAACACCGGGGAGCTGTTTTTT. It yields the protein CASSRLSGILNTGELFF.

A remark on this clonotype: Sequence at one end of the junction differs from germline and may be a read error. The chain has TRBV4-1 and TRBJ2-7; D is unclear. Germline loops: CDR1 MGHRA, CDR2 YSYEKL. The CDR3 runs 16 residues. The CDR3 region has the DNA TGCGCCGGCAGCCAAGTAGAGTCAGACCTCTGGGACGAGCAGTACTTC. Its protein product is CAGSQVESDLWDEQYF.

At least ten counts were recorded for this clonotype. This rearrangement joins TRBV7-8 to TRBJ2-5; D not resolved. Between the trimmed V and J ends, which lost 7 bases and 5 bases, there was a span of 17 bases. Germline V gives CDR1 SGHVS, CDR2 FQNEAQ. This CDR3 contains 14 residues. The CDR3, as DNA: TGTGCCAGCAACCATGGGTGGATTTTGGAGACCCAGTACTTC. This sequence encodes CASNHGWILETQYF.

The chain employs TRBV28 and TRBJ1-5, with a tentative D call TRBD1 (5 bases). With 6 bases removed from V and 0 bases from J, the gap between germline ends came to 21 bases. This CDR3 region has 18 residues. The germline V gene encodes CDR1 MDHEN and CDR2 SYDVKM. The DNA of the CDR3 is TGTGCCAGCAGCCCACCCCTTGGGACGGGATATAGCAATCAGCCCCAGCATTTT. Its protein product is CASSPPLGTGYSNQPQHF.

The chain couples TRBV15 to TRBJ2-5; TRBD2 agrees at 7 bases. The closer fit of TRBJ2-7 to the DNA end suggests the J call may be wrong. This CDR3 contains 16 residues. Germline V gene data show CDR1 as LNHNV and CDR2 as YYDKDF (reference sequence). The CDR3 DNA is TGTGCCACCAGCAGAGATCATGCCGGGAGGAGGGACGAGCAGTACTTC. Translated, it gives CATSRDHAGRRDEQYF.

A single count supports this clonotype. The V call is TRBV6-6, the J call TRBJ2-3; D is perhaps TRBD1 (6 bases). This CDR3 contains 14 residues. With 10 bases removed from V and 1 base from J, the gap between germline ends came to 15 bases. Germline V gene sequence: CDR1 MNHNY, CDR2 SVGAGI (reference sequence). CDR3 nucleotides: TGTGCCATCCGGACAGAGTTCGGCACAGATACGCAGTATTTT. This sequence encodes CAIRTEFGTDTQYF.

This clonotype was found many times. Written as DNA, the CDR3 is TGTGCCATCAGTGAGAGACAGGGGGCCTACGAGCAGTACTTC. This sequence encodes CAISERQGAYEQYF. V and J are TRBV10-3 and TRBJ2-7; TRBD1 matches at 9 bases. V lost 2 bases to trimming and J lost 2 bases; unmatched junction nucleotides: 1. CDR1 and CDR2 from the germline V gene are ENHRY and SYGVKD. The CDR3 spans 14 residues.

A few counts support this clonotype. This chain joins TRBV9 and TRBJ1-5; TRBD1 agrees at 7 bases. Germline CDR1 reads SGDLS; CDR2 reads YYNGEE. CDR3 length equals 15 residues. V was pared by 4 bases and J by 5 bases, with 9 bases of the junction left unmatched. The CDR3 loop is CASSPGGTFDQPQHF. The CDR3 region has the DNA TGTGCCAGCAGCCCAGGGGGGACATTTGATCAGCCCCAGCATTTT.

J is TRBJ2-7 and V is TRBV7-8; D gene ambiguous. Looked up from germline, CDR1 is SGHVS and CDR2 is FQNEAQ. The ends were cut back, 1 base at V and 3 bases at J, with 13 bases in the middle. The CDR3 extends over 15 amino acids. CDR3 sequence reads: CASSLVRWRSYEQYF. In nucleotides, the CDR3 is TGTGCCAGCAGCTTAGTAAGGTGGCGGAGCTACGAGCAGTACTTC.

In DNA form, the CDR3 reads TGTGCCAGCAGCCCCCCTCAGACTAGCGGGAGAGGTACCGGGGAGCTGTTTTTT. Translating gives CASSPPQTSGRGTGELFF. This chain links TRBV27 with TRBJ2-2; the match to TRBD2 covers 12 bases. The CDR3 sequence is 18 residues long. Germline CDR1 MNHEY, CDR2 SMNVEV (reference sequence). With V trimmed by 6 bases and J by 5 bases, 13 bases remained unmatched.

This clonotype has a handful of counts. The chain couples TRBV5-5 to TRBJ1-5; the D gene is possibly TRBD1 (6 bases). Germline CDR1 and CDR2: SGHKS and YYEKEE (reference sequence). V was pared by 5 bases and J by 4 bases, with 10 bases between. The CDR3 length is 13 residues. The CDR3 nucleotides are TGTGCCAGCAGTCGTACAGGGAATCAGCCCCAGCATTTT. Protein product: CASSRTGNQPQHF.